This T cell receptor (beta chain) was identified during a study of post-analysis software for immune sequencing data. Overall study context: There were relapsing-remitting, secondary progressive and progressive-relapsing multiple sclerosis among the disease courses included. Study-wide results and caveats: Multiple sclerosis patients had significantly lower normalized Chao1 diversity than controls. Five TRBV segments, including TRBV5-6, TRBV5-1 and TRBV20-1, were more frequent in patients than controls. Co-batched samples clustered tightly together by F measure.

Trimming cost V 4 bases and J 3 bases; bases outside gene matches: 4. This CDR3 contains 15 residues. Germline CDR1 is MNHEY and CDR2 is SVGAGI. Comment on this clonotype: Its antigen is currently unknown.

The TCR beta cDNA libraries contained unique molecular identifiers. The T cell input of 1 to 10 million gave a few hundred thousand cDNA molecules. TCRdb re-analysed the PCR reads in MiXCR, keeping a single row per CDR3 protein. The profile shows a few hundred thousand distinct CDR3 sequences, less than 40% of them singletons. Specimen: blood. This rearrangement joins TRBV6-5 to TRBJ2-1; 9 positions match TRBD2. This sequence originates from a girl aged 2-10 years with multiple sclerosis. Here the CDR3 reads CASSWQAGGYNEQFF. As DNA, the CDR3 is TGTGCCAGCAGTTGGCAAGCGGGAGGCTACAATGAGCAGTTCTTC.